This T cell receptor (beta chain) is from a study of T cells in Graves' hyperthyroidism and ophthalmopathy. About the study: At the time of initial diagnosis and before any treatment, peripheral blood was collected.

The TCR beta CDR3 regions underwent amplification using RNA transcripts as the source. First-round RT-PCR targeting the TCR CDR3 was performed with the HTBI primer set. TCRdb re-analysed the multiplex PCR reads in MiXCR, keeping a single row per CDR3 protein. In the table there are 400,000 to 450,000 distinct CDR3 sequences, roughly 15% of which are singletons. Uncontrolled infection, other autoimmune disease, pregnancy or lactation barred patients from enrollment. Extraction of PBMCs used more than 8.5 ml of fresh peripheral blood. This CDR3 spans 16 amino acids. V gave up 2 bases and J gave up 7 bases, with 17 bases separating them. Germline CDR1 MNHNS, CDR2 SASEGT. This clonotype has at least ten counts.

The TCR originated in a man younger than 35 with Graves' ophthalmopathy. The material sequenced was blood. The V gene is TRBV6-1, the J gene TRBJ1-4; no firm D call. The CDR3 loop reads CASSELPPGRREKLFF. The CDR3 DNA reads as TGTGCCAGCAGTGAACTGCCGCCGGGGAGGCGTGAAAAACTGTTTTTT.